The rows below give T cell receptor beta chains drawn from one sample of a study of PD-L1 blockade in urothelial cancer. Some clones are missing from TCRdb's copy, which holds only in-frame ones; the method was immunoSEQ multiplex PCR. Among 100,000 or so clones, roughly nine tenths were seen once, and the ten largest hold 0.8% to 1%. The source material was PBMCs, sampled around atezolizumab (anti-PD-L1) treatment. The receptors were sampled from an elderly woman with urothelial cancer. Each CDR3 is given with its conserved first and last residue. The D gene is left open where the match is weak. The size entry is marked missing in some rows and otherwise reads once, few, many or a size class.

v_gene	j_gene	abundance	d_gene	CDR3nt	CDR3aa
TRBV5-1	TRBJ2-7	NA	TRBD1	TGCGCCAGCAGCTTGTACGTAGGACAGGGAATTTCCTACGAGCAGTACTTC	CASSLYVGQGISYEQYF
TRBV9	TRBJ2-5	NA	NA	TGTGCCAGCAGCGTAGAGGTAGGAGTCTCCGGTATAGGAGAGACCCAGTACTTC	CASSVEVGVSGIGETQYF
TRBV11-2	TRBJ2-3	NA	TRBD2	TGTGCCAGCAGCTTTAGGGGACTAGCGGCAAGCACAGATACGCAGTATTTT	CASSFRGLAASTDTQYF
TRBV27	TRBJ1-4	NA	NA	TGTGCCAGCAGTTTAGGCCAGAACAATGAAAAACTGTTTTTT	CASSLGQNNEKLFF
TRBV5-1	TRBJ2-3	NA	NA	TGCGCCAGCAGCTTGGTGGTAGGCACAGATACGCAGTATTTT	CASSLVVGTDTQYF
TRBV10-1	TRBJ1-3	NA	TRBD1	TGCGCCAGCAGGGCAGGGGGAACTGGAAACACCATATATTTT	CASRAGGTGNTIYF
TRBV18	TRBJ1-1	once	NA	TGTGCCAGCTCACCGGGCGGGACGAACACTGAAGCTTTCTTT	CASSPGGTNTEAFF
TRBV28	TRBJ2-7	few	NA	TGTGCCAGCAGAGGGCGGGACTCCTACGAGCAGTACTTC	CASRGRDSYEQYF
TRBV27	TRBJ2-7	NA	NA	TGTGCCAGCAGCTTATCGAAACAGAACTCCTACGAGCAGTACTTC	CASSLSKQNSYEQYF
TRBV6-1	TRBJ2-7	NA	TRBD2	TGTGCCAGCAGACATCTAGCGGGATCCTCCTACGAGCAGTACTTC	CASRHLAGSSYEQYF
TRBV27	TRBJ2-2	NA	NA	TGTGCCAGCAGACGGGACTCTCCCACCGGGGAGCTGTTTTTT	CASRRDSPTGELFF
TRBV5-1	TRBJ2-5	NA	TRBD2	TGCGCCAGCTCCAGACTAGCGAGCCAAGAGACCCAGTACTTC	CASSRLASQETQYF
TRBV28	TRBJ1-2	NA	NA	TGTGCCAGCACCACTCGACAGGTTCGTGGCTACACCTTC	CASTTRQVRGYTF
TRBV5-4	TRBJ1-4	NA	NA	TGTGCCAGCAGCTGGGGGGGTGGGATACACGGGCCTCCGACTAATGAAAAACTGTTTTTT	CASSWGGGIHGPPTNEKLFF
TRBV28	TRBJ1-1	NA	NA	TGTGCCAGCAGTATTCAGCGGAGGGGTGAAGCTTTCTTT	CASSIQRRGEAFF
TRBV19	TRBJ2-1	NA	NA	TGTGCCAGTAGTATCAACCCAGGGAACAATGAGCAGTTCTTC	CASSINPGNNEQFF
TRBV10-3	TRBJ2-1	NA	TRBD2	TGTGCCACCGGGAGGACTACAGCGAATGAGCAGTTCTTC	CATGRTTANEQFF
TRBV15	TRBJ2-7	NA	NA	TGTGCCACCAGTGTCAGGGTGTCCAACTCCTACGAGCAGTACTTC	CATSVRVSNSYEQYF
TRBV19	TRBJ2-2	NA	TRBD1	TGTGCCTCGAGGGACAGGGGAGGATTCGGGGAGCTGTTTTTT	CASRDRGGFGELFF
TRBV10-2	TRBJ1-4	NA	TRBD1	TGCGCCAGCAAAGACCCAGGGGGTTTAGAGGAAAAACTGTTTTTT	CASKDPGGLEEKLFF
TRBV28	TRBJ1-2	NA	TRBD1	TGTGCCAGCAGCTATGAAAGGACAGGGGCTACCAACGGCTACACCTTC	CASSYERTGATNGYTF
TRBV5-8	TRBJ2-5	NA	TRBD2	TGTGCCAGCAGCCGACTAGCAGGAATAGAGACCCAGTACTTC	CASSRLAGIETQYF
TRBV10-3	TRBJ1-3	NA	TRBD1	TGTGCCATCAGTGAATCCGGACAGGGAGAAAACACCATATATTTT	CAISESGQGENTIYF
TRBV6-4	TRBJ2-2	NA	NA	TGTGCCAGCAGCGCTCAGGGGGGCAGGGCCGGCACCGGGGAGCTGTTTTTT	CASSAQGGRAGTGELFF
TRBV9	TRBJ1-4	NA	TRBD1	TGTGCCAGCAGCCCAGTAGATTCGGACAGGGAAAAACTGTTTTTT	CASSPVDSDREKLFF
TRBV7-8	TRBJ2-7	NA	NA	TGTGCCAGCAGCTTAAGGTGGGCTCAGAACTACGAGCAGTACTTC	CASSLRWAQNYEQYF
TRBV27	TRBJ2-7	NA	NA	TGTGCCAGCAGTTTAGGATGGCAGATTGGCGGCGAGCAGTACTTC	CASSLGWQIGGEQYF
TRBV6-5	TRBJ2-3	once	TRBD1	TGTGCCAGCAGGGGACAGGGGACCCGGAATACGCAGTATTTT	CASRGQGTRNTQYF
TRBV11-2	TRBJ2-1	NA	TRBD2	TGTGCCAGCAGCCTGTTGGGGCTAGCGGCCTACAATGAGCAGTTCTTC	CASSLLGLAAYNEQFF
TRBV27	TRBJ2-1	once	NA	TGTGCCAGCAGCCCGGTGGGGATAACGGACCCGGGGAATGAGCAGTTCTTC	CASSPVGITDPGNEQFF
TRBV28	TRBJ2-7	NA	NA	TGTGCCAGCAGGCCCAACCTTCGGGGCGAGCAGTACTTC	CASRPNLRGEQYF
TRBV5-1	TRBJ2-3	NA	NA	TGCGCCAGCAGCTTACCGGACATAACAGATACGCAGTATTTT	CASSLPDITDTQYF
TRBV5-4	TRBJ1-1	NA	NA	TGTGCCAGCAGCCCTACCCTGGCAAAGAGGGTGGACACTGAAGCTTTCTTT	CASSPTLAKRVDTEAFF
TRBV6-6	TRBJ2-7	few	NA	TGTGCCAGCAGTTACTCAGGGACTCGGTACGAGCAGTACTTC	CASSYSGTRYEQYF
TRBV2	TRBJ2-3	NA	TRBD2	TGTGCCAGCACCGAAAGGGCGGGGGGCACAGATACGCAGTATTTT	CASTERAGGTDTQYF
TRBV7-2	TRBJ1-1	NA	NA	TGTGCCAGCAGCTTAGGGCAGATGAACACTGAAGCTTTCTTT	CASSLGQMNTEAFF
TRBV18	TRBJ2-7	NA	TRBD1	TGTGCCAGCTCCCGACAGGGCCTGCTCTACGAGCAGTACTTC	CASSRQGLLYEQYF
TRBV6-4	TRBJ2-1	NA	NA	TGTGCCAGCAGTGACCGACCGGGACAAGTAATTGCCCACAATGAGCAGTTCTTC	CASSDRPGQVIAHNEQFF
TRBV15	TRBJ1-4	NA	NA	TGTGCCACCAGCGGGGGGAGGGGGGCGAATGAAAAACTGTTTTTT	CATSGGRGANEKLFF
TRBV4-2	TRBJ2-5	NA	NA	TGTGCCAGCAGCCAGGGCACTGGGGGGCAAGAGACCCAGTACTTC	CASSQGTGGQETQYF
TRBV7-9	TRBJ2-1	NA	TRBD2	TGTGCCAGCAGCTCCGAACAACCAAGCGGGAAGGTATACAATGAGCAGTTCTTC	CASSSEQPSGKVYNEQFF
TRBV10-3	TRBJ1-1	NA	NA	TGTGCCATCAGTGAGTCCCCGACTGCTACGGCTTTCTTT	CAISESPTATAFF
TRBV9	TRBJ2-7	NA	TRBD2	TGTGCCAGCAGCGTCGGGGACGGGAGGGCCGGGGAGCAGTACTTC	CASSVGDGRAGEQYF